This TCR beta chain was sequenced for a study of breast tumors, draining lymph nodes, adjacent tissues. In its sample, this clonotype was seen many times. Samples came from axillary lymph nodes draining the breast cancer. V was cut by 4 bases and J by 5 bases, with 9 bases left in between. This CDR3 spans 12 amino acids. The germline CDR1 and CDR2 sequences are SGHDN and FVKESK. TCRdb reprocessed the multiplex PCR reads with MiXCR, giving one entry per CDR3 protein. The table shows around 230,000 distinct CDR3 sequences, with 32% occurring only once. This sequence was found in a female donor with breast cancer. Some clones in this sample may be carry-over from other donors' samples. This chain uses TRBV14 with TRBJ2-7; D unclear. Input material: axillary lymph node tissue. The CDR3 reads CASSLLGDEQYF. The CDR3 DNA reads TGTGCCAGCAGCCTATTAGGAGACGAGCAGTACTTC.